This TCR beta chain is drawn from a study of beta chain features in type 1 diabetes. The CDR3 extends over 14 amino acids. Between the trimmed V and J ends, which lost 5 bases and 3 bases, there was a span of 14 bases. CDR1 is MNHEY and CDR2 is SMNVEV in the germline V gene (reference sequence). With regard to this clone: Antigen specificity is unknown.

Expressed TCRB transcripts were sequenced, since all the RNA that had been isolated was reverse transcribed. Some 3.6 million reads on average were seen across naive, central memory and regulatory T cell samples. The data were produced by immunoSEQ multiplex PCR, yet TCRdb's version contains in-frame clones alone and is incomplete. The data contain roughly 350,000 clones, about 10% of them singletons. Study outcomes and limitations: Short templates might get an advantage during PCR, and this would be equal in patients and controls. Moderate yet significant TCRB CDR3 shortening was seen in Type 1 diabetes patients in all four CD4+ subsets.

The V gene is TRBV27, the J gene TRBJ2-7; D gene ambiguous. The TCR originated in a man aged 25-40 years with type 1 diabetes. The sequenced material came from central memory CD4+ T cells from blood. CDR3 sequence reads: CASSRMTRLYEQYF. Written as DNA, the CDR3 is TGTGCCAGCAGTCGGATGACACGGCTCTACGAGCAGTACTTC.